This TCR beta chain was identified during a study of tumor and adjacent non-tumor tissue in lung cancer. Study findings and constraints: Compared with tumor, normal lung showed significantly lower TCR diversity. In normal lung, the top 100 clones were significantly more dominant than in tumor.

The template was RNA from unsorted bulk tissue. More than 3 cm separated this lung sample from the edge of the tumor. TCRbeta libraries were built with three rounds of nested PCR, modified from ARM-PCR. Each CDR3 protein gets one entry after TCRdb re-called the multiplex PCR reads with MiXCR. The sample includes approximately 120,000 distinct CDR3 sequences, about 64% of them seen just once. The CDR3 is made up of 15 amino acids. V shed 6 bases, J shed 9 bases, and the junction held 7 bases outside the gene matches. In this sample, this clonotype turned up many times. Its antigen is not identified. The chain is built from TRBV12-3 or TRBV12-4 and TRBJ2-1; 14 nucleotides align to TRBD2. Sequenced sample: distant non-tumor lung tissue. The sequence came from a man in his 60s with non-small cell lung cancer. The CDR3 nucleotides read TGTGCCAGCAGCGAAAGGGGACTAGCGGGAGTTGAGCAGTTCTTC. This gives the protein CASSERGLAGVEQFF.